The 15 T cell receptor beta chains in this list originate from one sample, sequenced in a study of T cells in Graves' hyperthyroidism and ophthalmopathy. The TCR beta CDR3 regions underwent amplification using RNA transcripts as the source. When the TCR CDR3 underwent first-round RT-PCR, the HTBI primer set was used. Each CDR3 protein gets one entry after TCRdb re-called the multiplex PCR reads with MiXCR. Of about 640,000 distinct CDR3 sequences in the sample, about 14% were seen once. Sequenced sample: blood. These receptors originate from a woman between 45 and 60 years old with Graves' ophthalmopathy.

The chain uses TRBV19 and TRBJ2-1, with TRBD2 matching over 14 bases. The CDR3 contains 17 residues. The V gene end was trimmed by 3 bases and the J gene end by 9 bases; junction bases not matched to a gene: 10. Germline CDR1 LNHDA, CDR2 SQIVND (reference sequence). The CDR3 sequence is CASSILRLAGGPFEQFF. Written as DNA, the CDR3 is TGTGCCAGTAGTATCCTCAGACTAGCGGGAGGGCCATTTGAGCAGTTCTTC.

This clonotype was observed a handful of times. V usage is TRBV28 and J usage is TRBJ2-7; TRBD2 might be the D (6 bases). The V gene's germline CDR1 is MDHEN and CDR2 SYDVKM. The V end lost 2 bases, the J end lost 3 bases, and 17 bases lay between the germline ends. The CDR3 length is 16 residues. The CDR3 region is CASSLNPFREFYEQYF. The CDR3 coding sequence is TGTGCCAGCAGTTTAAACCCCTTTCGGGAGTTCTACGAGCAGTACTTC.

In its sample, this clonotype was seen many times. The V gene is TRBV5-1, the J gene TRBJ2-2, with TRBD2 as a possible D gene (6 bases). CDR3 length equals 17 residues. CDR1 is SGHRS, CDR2 YFSETQ, per germline. Trimming took off 6 bases at V and 1 base at J, with 19 bases between the two ends. Here the CDR3 DNA reads TGCGCCAGCAAATGGTCTTTCGGGGGATTGAACACCGGGGAGCTGTTTTTT. Its translation: CASKWSFGGLNTGELFF.

The chain has TRBV5-1 and TRBJ1-5; D ambiguous. CDR1 and CDR2 (germline): SGHRS, YFSETQ. V lost 3 bases and J lost 9, with 7 bases in between. The CDR3 is 11 amino acids. Here the CDR3 DNA reads TGCGCCAGCAGCTCCCCGGGGCCCCAGCATTTT. This gives the protein CASSSPGPQHF.

This clonotype was recorded many times. This chain connects TRBV28 to TRBJ2-3; TRBD2 matches at 7 bases. This CDR3 spans 14 amino acids. Trimming cost V 6 bases and J 0 bases; bases outside gene matches: 3. Germline V gene lookup returns CDR1 MDHEN and CDR2 SYDVKM. The CDR3 region has the DNA TGTGCCAGCAGCGGCGGGAGAAGCACAGATACGCAGTATTTT. Translation gives CASSGGRSTDTQYF.

This clonotype was counted many times. This sequence joins TRBV30 and TRBJ2-7; 8 bases fit TRBD2. The germline V gene has CDR1 GTSNPN and CDR2 SVGIG (reference sequence). This CDR3 is built from 13 residues. The V segment lost 1 base and the J segment 2 bases; nucleotides outside the gene matches: 1. The CDR3 DNA reads as TGTGCCTGGAGTGCGGGAGGGACCTACGAGCAGTACTTC. Its protein product is CAWSAGGTYEQYF.

This clonotype has at least ten counts. The gene calls are TRBV5-1 and TRBJ2-3, with 10 positions matching TRBD1. The length of the CDR3 is 17 residues. Germline assignment: CDR1 SGHRS and CDR2 YFSETQ. V shed 0 bases, J shed 4 bases, and the junction held 8 bases outside the gene matches. The CDR3 loop is CASSLAGTGEVSDTQYF. The DNA for the CDR3 is TGCGCCAGCAGCTTGGCCGGGACAGGGGAAGTATCAGATACGCAGTATTTT.

This chain connects TRBV12-3 or TRBV12-4 to TRBJ1-1, with D perhaps TRBD1 (6 bases). The CDR3 is 14 residues long. The V gene lost 6 bases and the J gene lost 0 bases, with 11 bases spanning the gap. The CDR3 sequence: CASRRQALNTEAFF. The CDR3, as DNA: TGTGCCAGCAGGCGACAGGCGCTGAACACTGAAGCTTTCTTT.

This chain uses TRBV9 with TRBJ2-1; 7 bases line up with TRBD1. Germline-derived CDR1 and CDR2 are SGDLS and YYNGEE. The CDR3 has 16 residues. The ends lost 3 bases at V and 0 bases at J; junction bases unmatched: 6. Here the CDR3 reads CASSEKTGPSYNEQFF. The CDR3 DNA follows: TGTGCCAGCAGCGAAAAGACAGGGCCCTCCTACAATGAGCAGTTCTTC.

This clonotype has more than one count but fewer than ten. The J gene is TRBJ1-4, the V gene TRBV7-9, with 8 bases that match TRBD1. Per germline, CDR1 SEHNR and CDR2 FQNEAQ (reference sequence). The length of the CDR3 is 15 residues. Trimming cost V 1 base and J 7 bases; bases outside gene matches: 5. The CDR3 sequence: CASSLVAGGGEKLFF. The CDR3 nucleotides are TGTGCCAGCAGCTTAGTAGCAGGGGGCGGTGAAAAACTGTTTTTT.

This clonotype has a count of ten or more. This chain uses TRBV7-9 with TRBJ2-1, with TRBD2 identical over 7 bases. Unmatched junction bases numbered 6, after V lost 6 bases and J lost 4 bases. CDR1 is SEHNR, CDR2 FQNEAQ, per germline (reference sequence). The CDR3 runs to 14 residues. The CDR3 DNA reads TGTGCCAGCAGTTCCGGACTAGAGTACAATGAGCAGTTCTTC. This codes for CASSSGLEYNEQFF. Together with reference TRBV7-9 and TRBJ2-1, the CDR3 gives the full variable domain: DTGVSQNPRHKITKRGQNVTFRCDPISEHNRLYWYRQTLGQGPEFLTYFQNEAQLEKSRLLSDRFSAERPKGSFSTLEIQRTEQGDSAMYLCASSSGLEYNEQFFGPGTRLTVL.

This clonotype was picked up a small number of times. With a much larger clone just one base away, this may be a read error. V gene TRBV28 combines with J gene TRBJ2-7; a possible D gene is TRBD1 (6 bases). CDR3 length: 15 residues. Deletions cut 7 bases from V and 2 bases from J, with 18 bases between. The germline V gene encodes CDR1 MDHEN and CDR2 SYDVKM. Here the CDR3 DNA reads TGTGCCAGCACTCGATCCCTGCCAGGGGCCTACGAGCAGTACTTC. Its translation is CASTRSLPGAYEQYF. Full variable domain (rest looked up from reference TRBV28 and TRBJ2-7): DVKVTQSSRYLVKRTGEKVFLECVQDMDHENMFWYRQDPGLGLRLIYFSYDVKMKEKGDIPEGYSVSREKKERFSLILESASTNQTSMYLCASTRSLPGAYEQYFGPGTRLTVT.

This clonotype appeared many times. V gene TRBV11-3 combines with J gene TRBJ2-2; 8 nucleotides match TRBD1. Trimming removed 1 base from V and 4 bases from J; junction bases left unmatched: 11. The V gene's germline CDR1 is SGHNT and CDR2 YENEEA. This CDR3 is built from 18 residues. CDR3 in DNA: TGTGCCAGCAGCTTAGCCTTAGGACAGGGAGACTCCACCGGGGAGCTGTTTTTT. This sequence encodes CASSLALGQGDSTGELFF. The full variable domain, completed using reference TRBV11-3 and TRBJ2-2, is EAGVVQSPRYKIIEKKQPVAFWCNPISGHNTLYWYLQNLGQGPELLIRYENEEAVDDSQLPKDRFSAERLKGVDSTLKIQPAELGDSAVYLCASSLALGQGDSTGELFFGEGSRLTVL.

This chain connects TRBV30 to TRBJ2-3, with no clear D. Trimming pared 7 bases from V and 1 base from J, leaving 9 bases between. The CDR3 contains 12 residues. CDR1 GTSNPN and CDR2 SVGIG come from the germline V gene (reference sequence). CDR3 loop: CASARGTDTQYF. The DNA for the CDR3 is TGTGCCTCGGCTCGGGGCACAGATACGCAGTATTTT.

This clonotype has a count of ten or more. Here the CDR3 DNA reads TGTGCCACCAGTGACCGACGAGGACTAGCGGGAGACCCAGATACGCAGTATTTT. Protein product: CATSDRRGLAGDPDTQYF. This sequence joins TRBV24-1 and TRBJ2-3; 13 bases align to TRBD2. The CDR3 runs 18 residues. CDR1 is KGHDR, CDR2 SFDVKD, per germline. Losses at the gene ends were 4 bases for V and 4 bases for J; bases not matched to a gene: 10.